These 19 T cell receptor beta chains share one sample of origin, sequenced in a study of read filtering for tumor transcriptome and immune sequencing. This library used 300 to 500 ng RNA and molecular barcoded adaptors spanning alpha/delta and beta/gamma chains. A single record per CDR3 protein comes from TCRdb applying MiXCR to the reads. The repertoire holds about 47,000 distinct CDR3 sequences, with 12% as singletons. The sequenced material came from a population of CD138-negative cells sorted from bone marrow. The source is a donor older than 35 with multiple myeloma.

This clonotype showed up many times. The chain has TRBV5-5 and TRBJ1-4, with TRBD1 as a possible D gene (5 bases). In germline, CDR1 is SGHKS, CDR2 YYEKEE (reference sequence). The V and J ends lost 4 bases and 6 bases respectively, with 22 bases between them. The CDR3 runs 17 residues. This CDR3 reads CASSLSGFRLRDEKLFF. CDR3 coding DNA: TGTGCCAGCAGCCTCTCAGGGTTCCGCCTACGGGATGAAAAACTGTTTTTT.

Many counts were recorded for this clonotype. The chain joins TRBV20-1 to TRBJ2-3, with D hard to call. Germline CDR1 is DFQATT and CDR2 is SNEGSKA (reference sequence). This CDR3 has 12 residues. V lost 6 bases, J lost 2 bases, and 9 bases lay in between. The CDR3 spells CSAPMSTDTQYF. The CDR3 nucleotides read TGCAGTGCCCCCATGTCCACAGATACGCAGTATTTT.

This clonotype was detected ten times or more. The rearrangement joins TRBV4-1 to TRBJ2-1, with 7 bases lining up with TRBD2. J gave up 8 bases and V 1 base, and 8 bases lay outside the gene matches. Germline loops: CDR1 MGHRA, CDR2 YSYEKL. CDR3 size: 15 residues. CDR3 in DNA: TGCGCCAGCAGCCAAGGTATCAGCGGGATCTATGAGCAGTTCTTC. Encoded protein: CASSQGISGIYEQFF.

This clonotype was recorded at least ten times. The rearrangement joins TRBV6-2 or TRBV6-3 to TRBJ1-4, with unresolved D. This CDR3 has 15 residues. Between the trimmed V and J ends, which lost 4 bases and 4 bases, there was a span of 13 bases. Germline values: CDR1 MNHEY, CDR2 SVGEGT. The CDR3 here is CASSSTGRNNEKLFF. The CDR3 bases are TGTGCCAGCAGTTCCACGGGTCGAAATAATGAAAAACTGTTTTTT.

The CDR3 nucleotides read TGTGCCAGCAGTTTCGACAGGGGGCGATCCTATGGCTACACCTTC. Translated, it gives CASSFDRGRSYGYTF. V and J are TRBV12-3 or TRBV12-4 and TRBJ1-2; 10 bases line up with TRBD1. This CDR3 is 15 amino acids long. J lost 4 bases, V lost 3 bases, and 5 bases had no gene match.

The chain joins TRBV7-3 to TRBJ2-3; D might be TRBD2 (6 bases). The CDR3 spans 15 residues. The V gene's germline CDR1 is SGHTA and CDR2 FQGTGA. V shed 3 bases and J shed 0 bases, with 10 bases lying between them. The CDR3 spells CASSFLGTSTDTQYF. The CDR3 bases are TGTGCCAGCAGCTTCCTCGGGACTAGCACAGATACGCAGTATTTT.

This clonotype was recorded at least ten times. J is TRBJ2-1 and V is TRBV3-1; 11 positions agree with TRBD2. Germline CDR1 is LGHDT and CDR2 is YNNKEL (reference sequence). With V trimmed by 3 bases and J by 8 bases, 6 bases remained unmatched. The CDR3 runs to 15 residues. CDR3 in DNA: TGTGCCAGCAGCCAGAAGGGACTAGCGGTAGATGAGCAGTTCTTC. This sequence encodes CASSQKGLAVDEQFF.

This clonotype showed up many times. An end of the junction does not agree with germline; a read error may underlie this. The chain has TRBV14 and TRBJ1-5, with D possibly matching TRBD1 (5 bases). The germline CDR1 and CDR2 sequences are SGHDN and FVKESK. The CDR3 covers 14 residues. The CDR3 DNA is TGTGCCAGCTCTGTCGGGACGACAAATCAGCCCCAGCGTTTT. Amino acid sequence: CASSVGTTNQPQRF.

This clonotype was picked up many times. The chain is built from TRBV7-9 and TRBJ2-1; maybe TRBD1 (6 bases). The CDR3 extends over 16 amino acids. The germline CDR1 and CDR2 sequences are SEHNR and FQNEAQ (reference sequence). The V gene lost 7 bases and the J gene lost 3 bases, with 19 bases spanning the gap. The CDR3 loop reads CASTPGVGSIYNEQFF. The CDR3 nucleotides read TGTGCCAGCACCCCAGGGGTGGGGTCGATCTACAATGAGCAGTTCTTC.

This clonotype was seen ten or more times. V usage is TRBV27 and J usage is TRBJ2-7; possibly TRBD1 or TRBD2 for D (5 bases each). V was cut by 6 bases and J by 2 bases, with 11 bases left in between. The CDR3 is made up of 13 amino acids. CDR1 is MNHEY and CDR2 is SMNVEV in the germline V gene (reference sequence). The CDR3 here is CASSPGRTYEQYF. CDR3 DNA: TGTGCCAGCAGCCCGGGACGGACCTACGAGCAGTACTTC.

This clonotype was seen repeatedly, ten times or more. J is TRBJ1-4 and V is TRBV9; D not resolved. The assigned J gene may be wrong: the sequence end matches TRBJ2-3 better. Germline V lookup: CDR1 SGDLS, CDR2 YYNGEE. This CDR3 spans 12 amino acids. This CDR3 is CASSQIAGPQYF. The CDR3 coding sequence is TGTGCCAGCAGTCAGATAGCCGGGCCGCAGTATTTT.

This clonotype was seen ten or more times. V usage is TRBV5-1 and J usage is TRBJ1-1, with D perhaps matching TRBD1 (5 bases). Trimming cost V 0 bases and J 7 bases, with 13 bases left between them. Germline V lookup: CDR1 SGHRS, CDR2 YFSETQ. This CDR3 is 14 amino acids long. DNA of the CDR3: TGCGCCAGCAGCTTGGCCGCGGGGAGGGGTGAAGCTTTCTTT. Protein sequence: CASSLAAGRGEAFF.

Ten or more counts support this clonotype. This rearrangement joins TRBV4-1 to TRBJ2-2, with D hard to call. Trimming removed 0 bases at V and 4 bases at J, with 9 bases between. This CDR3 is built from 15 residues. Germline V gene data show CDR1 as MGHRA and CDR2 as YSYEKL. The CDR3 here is CASSQDPGFTGELFF. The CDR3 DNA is TGCGCCAGCAGCCAAGATCCAGGTTTCACCGGGGAGCTGTTTTTT.

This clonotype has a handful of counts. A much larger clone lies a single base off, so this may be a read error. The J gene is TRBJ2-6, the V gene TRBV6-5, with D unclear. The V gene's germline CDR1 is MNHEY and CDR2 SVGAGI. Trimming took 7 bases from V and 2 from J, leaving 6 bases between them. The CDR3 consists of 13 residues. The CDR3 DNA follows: TGTGCCAGCAAGAGCCCTGGGGCCAACGTCCTGACTTTC. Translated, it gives CASKSPGANVLTF.

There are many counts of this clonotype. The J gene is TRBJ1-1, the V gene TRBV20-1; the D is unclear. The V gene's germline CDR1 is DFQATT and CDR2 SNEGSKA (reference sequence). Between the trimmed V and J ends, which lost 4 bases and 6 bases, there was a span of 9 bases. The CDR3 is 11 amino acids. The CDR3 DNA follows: TGCAGTGCTATAAAATCGGCTGAAGCTTTCTTT. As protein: CSAIKSAEAFF.

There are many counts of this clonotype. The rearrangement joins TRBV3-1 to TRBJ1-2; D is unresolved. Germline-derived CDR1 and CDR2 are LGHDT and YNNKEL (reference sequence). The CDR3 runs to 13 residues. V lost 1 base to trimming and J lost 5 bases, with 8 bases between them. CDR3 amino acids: CASSQGTGYGYTF. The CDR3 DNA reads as TGTGCCAGCAGCCAAGGGACCGGGTATGGCTACACCTTC.

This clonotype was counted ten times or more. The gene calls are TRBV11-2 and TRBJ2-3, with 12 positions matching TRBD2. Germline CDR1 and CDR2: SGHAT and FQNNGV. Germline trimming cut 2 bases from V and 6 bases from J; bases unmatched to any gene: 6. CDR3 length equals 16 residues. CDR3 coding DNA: TGTGCCAGCAGCTTACTAGCTAGCGGGAGGGGGGATACGCAGTATTTT. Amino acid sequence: CASSLLASGRGDTQYF.

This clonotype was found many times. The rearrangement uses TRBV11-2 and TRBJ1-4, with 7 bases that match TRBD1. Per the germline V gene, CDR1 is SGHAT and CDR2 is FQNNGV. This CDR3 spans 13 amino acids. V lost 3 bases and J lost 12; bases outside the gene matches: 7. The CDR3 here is CASSFDRVTELFF. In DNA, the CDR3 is TGTGCCAGCAGCTTCGACAGGGTGACGGAACTGTTTTTT.

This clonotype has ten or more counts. The CDR3 DNA is TGCAGTGCTAGAGCTCCTCTCCCTAGTCTTACGCAGTATTTT. It encodes CSARAPLPSLTQYF. The genes are TRBV20-1 and TRBJ2-3, with no clear D. Trimming removed 1 base at V and 8 bases at J, with 16 bases between. The CDR3 covers 14 residues. The germline V gene encodes CDR1 DFQATT and CDR2 SNEGSKA (reference sequence).